Given below is one T cell receptor (beta chain) in context. Trimming took 5 bases from V and 2 from J, leaving 13 bases between them. CDR1 and CDR2 (germline): MDHEN, SYDVKM. The CDR3 runs to 16 residues. These data belong to a study of cytomegalovirus exposure and HLA in healthy donors. Repertoires were generated with immunoSEQ multiplex PCR, while TCRdb's copy carries only in-frame clones and drops some. The table has tens of thousands of clones, 80% to 95% seen once. The rearrangement joins TRBV28 to TRBJ2-6; D gene ambiguous. This receptor was obtained from a man aged 18 to 30 in good health and CMV-seropositive. Sequenced material: PBMCs. The CDR3: CASSPGSTTGANVLTF. The CDR3 DNA sequence: TGTGCCAGCAGTCCCGGGTCAACTACTGGGGCCAACGTCCTGACTTTC.